Shown below are 14 T cell receptor beta chains from a single sample sequenced in a study of shared clonotypes between healthy human individuals. CD8 cells classed as naive were CD45RO-negative and positively selected for CCR7, excluding terminally differentiated effector memory CD45RA+ cells. TCRdb's copy holds only in-frame clones and misses some; the assay was immunoSEQ multiplex PCR. The sample holds about 2,100,000 clones; approximately 94% are singletons and the top ten take 1.7%. The specimen sequenced was naive CD8+ T cells from PBMCs. The receptors stem from a man younger than 30 in good health. Some clones in this sample may be carry-over from other donors' samples.

The table lists this clone with a count of one. The chain employs TRBV7-6 and TRBJ2-6, with D unclear. Germline-derived CDR1 and CDR2 are SGHVS and FNYEAQ. Trimming shortened V by 2 bases and J by 0 bases, and 5 bases separated the two germline ends. CDR3 length: 15 residues. The CDR3 nucleotides are TGTGCCAGCAGCTTACGACTCTCTGGGGCCAACGTCCTGACTTTC. Translating it yields CASSLRLSGANVLTF. The full variable domain, with the rest looked up from reference TRBV7-6 and TRBJ2-6, is GAGVSQSPRYKVTKRGQDVALRCDPISGHVSLYWYRQALGQGPEFLTYFNYEAQQDKSGLPNDRFSAERPEGSISTLTIQRTEQRDSAMYRCASSLRLSGANVLTFGAGSRLTVL.

The chain uses TRBV14 and TRBJ1-2; D unclear. This CDR3 is 16 amino acids long. V was pared by 1 base and J by 9 bases, with 21 bases between. Germline V gene lookup returns CDR1 SGHDN and CDR2 FVKESK. The CDR3 DNA reads TGTGCCAGCAGCCAAGGGGCTAATTACGGCCGGCAAAGCTACACCTTC. Translation: CASSQGANYGRQSYTF.

J is TRBJ2-1 and V is TRBV6-5; TRBD2 agrees at 8 bases. This CDR3 spans 15 amino acids. With 7 bases clipped from V and 0 bases from J, the junction kept 5 bases outside the gene matches. Germline CDR1 and CDR2: MNHEY and SVGAGI. CDR3 protein: CASTGGRASYNEQFF. In DNA, the CDR3 is TGTGCCAGCACGGGGGGGCGGGCCTCCTACAATGAGCAGTTCTTC.

A remark on this clone: This sample also contains other DNA sequences that code for the same CDR3. The chain recombines TRBV19 with TRBJ1-5; D unclear. The CDR3 has 14 residues. The germline V gene has CDR1 LNHDA and CDR2 SQIVND (reference sequence). Deletions cut 3 bases from V and 4 bases from J, with 10 bases between. The DNA of the CDR3 is TGTGCCAGTAGTATCTGGGATGGAAATCAGCCCCAGCATTTT. Translated, it gives CASSIWDGNQPQHF.

J is TRBJ2-7 and V is TRBV30; possible D gene TRBD1, 5 bases. Looked up from germline, CDR1 is GTSNPN and CDR2 is SVGIG (reference sequence). V shed 6 bases and J shed 3 bases, with 9 bases lying between them. The CDR3 contains 11 residues. The CDR3 DNA follows: TGTGCCTGCGACAGATTCTACGAGCAGTACTTC. Its translation: CACDRFYEQYF.

With respect to this clone: The same CDR3 is also encoded by other DNA sequences in this sample. The gene calls are TRBV27 and TRBJ2-7; no firm D call. Germline CDR1 and CDR2: MNHEY and SMNVEV (reference sequence). The CDR3 loop spans 13 amino acids. The V end was cut by 6 bases, the J end by 1 base, with 10 bases between. The CDR3 region has the DNA TGTGCCAGCAGGGCTGGATCATCCTACGAGCAGTACTTC. This translates into CASRAGSSYEQYF.

The chain has TRBV6-5 and TRBJ2-7; D is unresolved. The germline CDR1 and CDR2 sequences are MNHEY and SVGAGI. V shed 1 base and J shed 0 bases, with 4 bases lying between them. This CDR3 comprises 13 residues. The chain's CDR3 is CASSYLNSYEQYF. The DNA of the CDR3 is TGTGCCAGCAGTTACTTAAACTCCTACGAGCAGTACTTC.

V usage is TRBV7-8 and J usage is TRBJ2-7; 8 bases fit TRBD2. The J segment lost 2 bases and the V segment lost 3 bases, leaving 9 bases of the junction unmatched. Looked up from germline, CDR1 is SGHVS and CDR2 is FQNEAQ. The CDR3 has 16 residues. The CDR3 is CASSFASAGVAYEQYF. In nucleotides, the CDR3 is TGTGCCAGCAGCTTCGCCTCAGCGGGGGTTGCCTACGAGCAGTACTTC.

The chain is built from TRBV19 and TRBJ2-1; 14 nucleotides match TRBD2. Unmatched junction bases numbered 8, after V lost 5 bases and J lost 5 bases. The CDR3 consists of 17 residues. CDR1 LNHDA and CDR2 SQIVND come from the germline V gene (reference sequence). CDR3 residues: CASSGMGLAGANNEQFF. The CDR3 DNA reads as TGTGCCAGTAGTGGAATGGGACTAGCGGGAGCCAACAATGAGCAGTTCTTC.

The genes are TRBV11-1 and TRBJ2-7, with a possible D match to TRBD2 (6 bases). CDR1 SGHAT and CDR2 FQDESV come from the germline V gene (reference sequence). Trimming cost V 6 bases and J 5 bases, with 20 bases left between them. The CDR3 has 15 amino acids. CDR3 DNA: TGTGCCAGCAGTTACCTCTTTGCGGGCGGGGACGAGCAGTACTTC. Translating gives CASSYLFAGGDEQYF. Drawing the rest from reference TRBV11-1 and TRBJ2-7, the complete variable domain is EAEVAQSPRYKITEKSQAVAFWCDPISGHATLYWYRQILGQGPELLVQFQDESVVDDSQLPKDRFSAERLKGVDSTLKIQPAELGDSAMYLCASSYLFAGGDEQYFGPGTRLTVT.

V and J are TRBV13 and TRBJ2-5; possible D gene TRBD2, 5 bases. The CDR3 runs 16 residues. Trimming removed 3 bases from V and 3 bases from J, with 17 bases in between. The germline gives CDR1 PRHDT, CDR2 FYEKMQ (reference sequence). In nucleotides, the CDR3 is TGTGCCAGCAGCTTCCCCAATTCCCGGGATGAAGAGACCCAGTACTTC. Protein product: CASSFPNSRDEETQYF.

The V call is TRBV7-9, the J call TRBJ2-5; D not certain. The DNA end is a closer match to TRBJ2-7, so the J assignment may be wrong. The CDR3 loop spans 11 amino acids. Germline-derived CDR1 and CDR2 are SEHNR and FQNEAQ (reference sequence). In DNA, the CDR3 is TGTGCCAGCAGCTCGGCCTACGAGCAGTACTTC. This sequence encodes CASSSAYEQYF.

J is TRBJ1-1 and V is TRBV5-1; D gene uncertain. The CDR3 contains 17 residues. Between the trimmed V and J ends, which lost 0 bases and 2 bases, there was a span of 17 bases. In germline, CDR1 is SGHRS, CDR2 YFSETQ. This chain's CDR3 is CASSLVPRELGNTEAFF. The DNA for the CDR3 is TGCGCCAGCAGCTTGGTTCCGAGGGAGCTGGGTAACACTGAAGCTTTCTTT.

This chain connects TRBV27 to TRBJ2-1; D remains ambiguous. V gave up 7 bases and J gave up 0 bases, with 13 bases separating them. Germline CDR1 is MNHEY and CDR2 is SMNVEV (reference sequence). This CDR3 spans 15 amino acids. The DNA for the CDR3 is TGTGCCAGCAAGATCGAGATGTTCTCCTACAATGAGCAGTTCTTC. Its translation is CASKIEMFSYNEQFF.